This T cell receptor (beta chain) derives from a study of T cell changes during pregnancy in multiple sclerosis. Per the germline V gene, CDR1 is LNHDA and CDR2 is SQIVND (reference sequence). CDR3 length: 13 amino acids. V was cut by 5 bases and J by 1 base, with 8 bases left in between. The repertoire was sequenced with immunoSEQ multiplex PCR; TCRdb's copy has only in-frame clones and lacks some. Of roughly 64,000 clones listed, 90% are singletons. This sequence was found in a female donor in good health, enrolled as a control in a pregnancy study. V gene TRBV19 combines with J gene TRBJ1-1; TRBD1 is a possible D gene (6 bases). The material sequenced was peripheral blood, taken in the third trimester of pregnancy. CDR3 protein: CASSLQGNTEAFF. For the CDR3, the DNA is TGTGCCAGTAGTTTACAGGGGAACACTGAAGCTTTCTTT.